These 20 T cell receptor beta chains were all obtained from the same sample, sequenced in a study of shared clonotypes between healthy human individuals. CD45RO negativity and positive selection for CCR7 defined naive CD8 cells, a population that excluded terminally differentiated effector memory CD45RA+ cells. Profiled with immunoSEQ multiplex PCR; TCRdb holds only in-frame clones, not every one. The data show roughly 600,000 clones, with roughly 98% seen just once and 0.3% to 0.35% held by the top ten. The sequenced material came from naive CD8+ T cells sorted from blood. These TCRs come from a young man in good health.

The V gene is TRBV5-1, the J gene TRBJ2-3; TRBD2 matches at 11 bases. The germline CDR1 and CDR2 sequences are SGHRS and YFSETQ. J was trimmed by 3 bases and V by 2 bases; bases with no gene match: 5. The CDR3 has 16 residues. CDR3 loop: CASSFIVAGGTDTQYF. In nucleotides, the CDR3 is TGCGCCAGCAGCTTTATCGTAGCGGGAGGGACAGATACGCAGTATTTT.

The V gene is TRBV6-5, the J gene TRBJ1-1; D remains unclear. This CDR3 comprises 13 residues. The germline V and J ends were trimmed by 0 bases and 7 bases, with 9 bases remaining between them. CDR1 and CDR2 from the germline V gene are MNHEY and SVGAGI. The CDR3 DNA is TGTGCCAGCAGTTACTCATTGCCAGGTGAAGCTTTCTTT. It yields the protein CASSYSLPGEAFF.

V gene TRBV2 combines with J gene TRBJ2-5; 7 bases line up with TRBD1. Germline trimming cut 4 bases from V and 2 bases from J; bases unmatched to any gene: 10. CDR3 length equals 16 residues. The V gene's germline CDR1 is SNHLY and CDR2 FYNNEI. DNA of the CDR3: TGTGCCAGCAGTGCGGCTACAGGGGCCAGTCAAGAGACCCAGTACTTC. It codes for CASSAATGASQETQYF. Looking up the rest from reference TRBV2 and TRBJ2-5 gives the full variable domain: EPEVTQTPSHQVTQMGQEVILRCVPISNHLYFYWYRQILGQKVEFLVSFYNNEISEKSEIFDDQFSVERPDGSNFTLKIRSTKLEDSAMYFCASSAATGASQETQYFGPGTRLLVL.

In this sample, this clone turned up once. This chain joins TRBV5-4 and TRBJ2-2; 9 nucleotides match TRBD2. The CDR3 has 15 amino acids. V lost 0 bases to trimming and J lost 8 bases; unmatched junction nucleotides: 5. Germline V gives CDR1 SGHNT, CDR2 YYREEE (reference sequence). The CDR3 DNA sequence: TGTGCCAGCAGCTTGGCCGGCGGGAGGGTAGGGGAGCTGTTTTTT. Amino acids: CASSLAGGRVGELFF.

As regards this clone: In the same sample, other DNA sequences code for this CDR3. The chain carries TRBV2 and TRBJ2-7; a weak D match, TRBD2 (5 bases). Germline V gene sequence: CDR1 SNHLY, CDR2 FYNNEI. The CDR3 sequence is 10 residues long. Trimming left V 9 bases short and J 4 bases short, with 7 bases between. DNA of the CDR3: TGTGCCAGTTCGGGGTACGAGCAGTACTTC. It yields the protein CASSGYEQYF.

This chain uses TRBV7-6 with TRBJ2-7; possibly TRBD2 for D (6 bases). The CDR3 sequence is 14 residues long. Germline V gene lookup returns CDR1 SGHVS and CDR2 FNYEAQ. V dropped 4 bases and J dropped 2 bases, with 12 bases sitting between them. CDR3 sequence: CASSSSDTTYEQYF. CDR3 sequence (DNA): TGTGCCAGCAGCTCTAGCGACACGACCTACGAGCAGTACTTC.

The gene calls are TRBV7-6 and TRBJ1-1, with a weak D call TRBD1 (5 bases). V was cut by 3 bases and J by 0 bases, with 20 bases left in between. The CDR3 is made up of 18 amino acids. Germline V gives CDR1 SGHVS, CDR2 FNYEAQ. CDR3 amino acids: CASSFGPGSGSMNTEAFF. The CDR3 nucleotides are TGTGCCAGCAGCTTCGGTCCGGGGTCAGGGAGCATGAACACTGAAGCTTTCTTT.

The V call is TRBV19, the J call TRBJ2-2, with 7 bases lining up with TRBD2. Germline CDR1 and CDR2: LNHDA and SQIVND (reference sequence). Trimming took 0 bases from V and 3 from J; bases not matched to a gene: 16. The CDR3 is 20 residues long. In DNA form, the CDR3 reads TGTGCCAGTAGTATAGATGGGGGTGGACTAGGGTCTTGGGACACCGGGGAGCTGTTTTTT. This sequence encodes CASSIDGGGLGSWDTGELFF.

In the case of this clone: Other DNA sequences in this specimen translate into the identical CDR3. The chain joins TRBV5-8 to TRBJ2-5, with 10 bases fitting TRBD2. Germline V gene lookup returns CDR1 SGHTS and CDR2 YDEGEE. Trimming removed 0 bases from V and 2 bases from J; junction bases left unmatched: 1. The CDR3 covers 15 residues. The CDR3 reads CASSLGTSGQETQYF. CDR3 nucleotide sequence: TGTGCCAGCAGCTTGGGGACTAGCGGTCAAGAGACCCAGTACTTC.

This chain uses TRBV7-3 with TRBJ2-7; 7 bases map to TRBD2. V trimming: 5 bases; J trimming: 4 bases; junction bases outside the gene matches: 14. Germline V gives CDR1 SGHTA, CDR2 FQGTGA. CDR3 length: 16 residues. The CDR3 region is CASSTQTGGRGYEQYF. DNA of the CDR3: TGTGCCAGCAGCACCCAAACGGGAGGAAGGGGATACGAGCAGTACTTC. Full variable domain (rest looked up from reference TRBV7-3 and TRBJ2-7): GAGVSQTPSNKVTEKGKYVELRCDPISGHTALYWYRQSLGQGPEFLIYFQGTGAADDSGLPNDRFFAVRPEGSVSTLKIQRTERGDSAVYLCASSTQTGGRGYEQYFGPGTRLTVT.

A single count supports this clone. Written as DNA, the CDR3 is TGTGCCAGCTCACCAGAGGGGTCGCATGAAAAACTGTTTTTT. It specifies CASSPEGSHEKLFF. The chain carries TRBV18 and TRBJ1-4, with a weak D call TRBD1 (5 bases). The CDR3 covers 14 residues. Germline values: CDR1 KGHSH, CDR2 LQKENI. V was shortened by 2 bases and J by 6 bases, with 10 bases between the two germline ends.

The rearrangement links TRBV7-9 to TRBJ2-1; tentative D call: TRBD1 (5 bases). Germline CDR1 SEHNR, CDR2 FQNEAQ (reference sequence). This CDR3 has 13 amino acids. Trimming cost V 4 bases and J 9 bases, with 13 bases left between them. The CDR3 protein is CASSSPRTREQFF. In nucleotides, the CDR3 is TGTGCCAGCAGCTCGCCCCGGACACGTGAGCAGTTCTTC.

J is TRBJ1-1 and V is TRBV4-1; D possibly corresponds to TRBD1 (5 bases). This CDR3 contains 14 residues. Trimming stripped 5 bases from V and 0 bases from J, with 10 bases between. Germline V gene lookup returns CDR1 MGHRA and CDR2 YSYEKL. The CDR3 sequence: CASSEQVLNTEAFF. The CDR3 DNA follows: TGCGCCAGCAGCGAACAGGTACTGAACACTGAAGCTTTCTTT.

The V and J genes are TRBV27 and TRBJ2-1, with D perhaps TRBD1 or TRBD2 (5 bases each). Germline V gene data show CDR1 as MNHEY and CDR2 as SMNVEV (reference sequence). The germline V and J ends were trimmed by 5 bases and 8 bases, with 22 bases remaining between them. CDR3 size: 16 residues. The CDR3 sequence is CASSPSWGTLDDEQFF. The CDR3 DNA follows: TGTGCCAGCAGTCCATCGTGGGGGACGCTAGACGATGAGCAGTTCTTC.

The V call is TRBV7-2, the J call TRBJ2-1, with unresolved D. CDR3 length: 19 residues. Trimming shortened V by 2 bases and J by 3 bases, and 23 bases separated the two germline ends. The V gene's germline CDR1 is SGHTA and CDR2 FQGNSA. DNA of the CDR3: TGTGCCAGCAGCTTACCTCGCCCCCTCATCGGGTCGGTCTACAATGAGCAGTTCTTC. It translates to CASSLPRPLIGSVYNEQFF.

V and J are TRBV30 and TRBJ1-2; 8 nucleotides line up with TRBD1. CDR1 and CDR2 from the germline V gene are GTSNPN and SVGIG (reference sequence). After removal of 5 bases from V and 8 bases from J, the junction contained 4 bases not matched to a gene. The length of the CDR3 is 11 residues. The CDR3 reads CAWDRGWGYTF. The CDR3 region has the DNA TGTGCCTGGGACAGGGGCTGGGGCTACACCTTC.

CDR3 bases: TGTGCCAGTAGTCTCGTGGCGGGAGGAGAGACCCAGTACTTC. Residues: CASSLVAGGETQYF. The chain combines TRBV19 with TRBJ2-5, with 8 bases matching TRBD2. This CDR3 spans 14 amino acids. Germline trimming cut 5 bases from V and 4 bases from J; bases unmatched to any gene: 6. Germline CDR1 reads LNHDA; CDR2 reads SQIVND (reference sequence).

The gene calls are TRBV2 and TRBJ2-7; perhaps TRBD1 as D (6 bases). This CDR3 is 12 amino acids long. Germline V gives CDR1 SNHLY, CDR2 FYNNEI. Trimming removed 8 bases at V and 6 bases at J, with 14 bases between. The chain's CDR3 is CASVKRRGEQYF. For the CDR3, the DNA is TGTGCCAGCGTAAAACGCAGGGGCGAGCAGTACTTC.

V and J are TRBV7-9 and TRBJ1-2, with TRBD1 as a possible D gene (5 bases). The CDR3 extends over 16 amino acids. The ends were cut back, 4 bases at V and 2 bases at J, with 17 bases in the middle. The germline gives CDR1 SEHNR, CDR2 FQNEAQ (reference sequence). In DNA form, the CDR3 reads TGTGCCAGCAGCTCTCTCACCGACAGCCTCAACTATGGCTACACCTTC. It specifies CASSSLTDSLNYGYTF.

The rearrangement joins TRBV5-1 to TRBJ2-1; D might be TRBD2 (6 bases). The CDR3 loop spans 14 amino acids. V was pared by 5 bases and J by 7 bases, with 16 bases between. Germline V lookup: CDR1 SGHRS, CDR2 YFSETQ. The CDR3 DNA reads TGCGCCAGCAGGTTAGCGGCTAGTGGGAATGAGCAGTTCTTC. Translated, it gives CASRLAASGNEQFF.